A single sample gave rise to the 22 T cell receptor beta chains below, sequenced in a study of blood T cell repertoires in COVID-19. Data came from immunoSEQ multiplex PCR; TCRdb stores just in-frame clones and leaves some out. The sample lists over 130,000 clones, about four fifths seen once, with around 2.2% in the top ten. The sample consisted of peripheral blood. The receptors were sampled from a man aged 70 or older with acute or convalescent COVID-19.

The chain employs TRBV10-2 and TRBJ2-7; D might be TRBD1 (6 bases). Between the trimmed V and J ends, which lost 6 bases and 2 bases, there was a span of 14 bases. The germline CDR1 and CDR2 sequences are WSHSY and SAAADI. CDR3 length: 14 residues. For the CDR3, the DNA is TGCGCCAGCAGAACATCAGGGGCGGCCTACGAGCAGTACTTC. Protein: CASRTSGAAYEQYF.

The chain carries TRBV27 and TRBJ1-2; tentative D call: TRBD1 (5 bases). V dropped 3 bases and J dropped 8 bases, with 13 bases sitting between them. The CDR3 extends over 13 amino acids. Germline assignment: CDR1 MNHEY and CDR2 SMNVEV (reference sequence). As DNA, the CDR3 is TGTGCCAGCAGTTTTTCTGGGGGGTACGGCTACACCTTC. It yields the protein CASSFSGGYGYTF.

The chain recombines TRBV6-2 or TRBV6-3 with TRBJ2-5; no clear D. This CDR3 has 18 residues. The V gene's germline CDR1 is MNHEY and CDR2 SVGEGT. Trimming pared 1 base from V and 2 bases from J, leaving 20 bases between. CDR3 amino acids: CASSYWIGPKWRQETQYF. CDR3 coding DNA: TGTGCCAGCAGTTACTGGATCGGTCCTAAGTGGAGACAAGAGACCCAGTACTTC.

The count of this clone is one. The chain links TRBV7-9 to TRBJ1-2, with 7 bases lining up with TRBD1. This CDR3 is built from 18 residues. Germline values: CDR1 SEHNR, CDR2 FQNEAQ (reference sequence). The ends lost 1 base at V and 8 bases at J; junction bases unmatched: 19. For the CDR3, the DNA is TGTGCCAGCAGCTTAGACGGGGACAGCGGAAGGGAAAAAGACGGCTACACCTTC. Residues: CASSLDGDSGREKDGYTF.

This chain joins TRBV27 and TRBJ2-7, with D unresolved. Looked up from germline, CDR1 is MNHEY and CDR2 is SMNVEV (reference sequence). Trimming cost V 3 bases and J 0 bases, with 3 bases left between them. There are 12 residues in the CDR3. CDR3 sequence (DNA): TGTGCCAGCAGTTTCCACTCCTACGAGCAGTACTTC. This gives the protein CASSFHSYEQYF.

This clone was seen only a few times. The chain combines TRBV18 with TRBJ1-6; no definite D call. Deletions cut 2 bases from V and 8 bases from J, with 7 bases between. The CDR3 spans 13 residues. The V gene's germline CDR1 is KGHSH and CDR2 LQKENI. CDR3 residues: CASSPSQDSPLHF. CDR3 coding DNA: TGTGCCAGCTCACCATCCCAGGATTCACCCCTCCACTTT.

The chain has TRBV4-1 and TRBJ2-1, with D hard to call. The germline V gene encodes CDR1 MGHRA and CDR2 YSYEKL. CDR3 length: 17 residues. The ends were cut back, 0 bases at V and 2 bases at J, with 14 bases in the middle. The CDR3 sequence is CASSQDTSRYPYNEQFF. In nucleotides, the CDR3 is TGCGCCAGCAGCCAAGATACTTCAAGATACCCCTACAATGAGCAGTTCTTC.

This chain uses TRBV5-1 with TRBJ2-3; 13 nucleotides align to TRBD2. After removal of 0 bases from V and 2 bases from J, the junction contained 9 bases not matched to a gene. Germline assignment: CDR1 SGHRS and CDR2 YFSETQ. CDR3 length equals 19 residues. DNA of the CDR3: TGCGCCAGCAGCTTGGAGGGGTGGACTAGCGGGGGATACACAGATACGCAGTATTTT. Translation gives CASSLEGWTSGGYTDTQYF.

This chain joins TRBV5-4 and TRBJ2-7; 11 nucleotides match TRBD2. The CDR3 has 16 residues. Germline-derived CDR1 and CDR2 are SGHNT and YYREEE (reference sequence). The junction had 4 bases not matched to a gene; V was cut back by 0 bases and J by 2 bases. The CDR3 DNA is TGTGCCAGCAGCTTGGAACTAGCGGGAGTACCCTACGAGCAGTACTTC. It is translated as CASSLELAGVPYEQYF.

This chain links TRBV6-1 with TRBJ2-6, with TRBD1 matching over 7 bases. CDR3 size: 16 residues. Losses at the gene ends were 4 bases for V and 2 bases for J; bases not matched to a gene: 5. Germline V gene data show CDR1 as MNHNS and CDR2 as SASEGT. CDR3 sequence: CASSAPDRAGANVLTF. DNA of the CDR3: TGTGCCAGCAGTGCGCCAGACAGGGCTGGGGCCAACGTCCTGACTTTC.

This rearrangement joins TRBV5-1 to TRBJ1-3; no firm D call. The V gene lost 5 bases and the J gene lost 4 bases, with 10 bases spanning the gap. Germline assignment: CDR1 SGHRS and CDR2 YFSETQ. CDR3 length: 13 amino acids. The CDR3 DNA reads TGCGCCAGCAGGGATGGCGGGGGAAACACCATATATTTT. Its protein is CASRDGGGNTIYF.

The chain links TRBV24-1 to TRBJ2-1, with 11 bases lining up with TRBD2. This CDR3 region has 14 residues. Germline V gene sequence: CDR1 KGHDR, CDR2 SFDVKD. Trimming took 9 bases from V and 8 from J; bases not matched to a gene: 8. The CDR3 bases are TGTGCCACCCAAAAACTAGCGGGAGACCATGAGCAGTTCTTC. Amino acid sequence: CATQKLAGDHEQFF.

CDR3 DNA: TGTGCCAGCAGTGAAGCGCTGACTAGCGGGAGCACAGATACGCAGTATTTT. Its translation is CASSEALTSGSTDTQYF. The chain has TRBV6-1 and TRBJ2-3; 10 bases line up with TRBD2. Trimming removed 0 bases from V and 0 bases from J; junction bases left unmatched: 3. Germline V CDR1 and CDR2: MNHNS, SASEGT. The CDR3 has 17 amino acids.

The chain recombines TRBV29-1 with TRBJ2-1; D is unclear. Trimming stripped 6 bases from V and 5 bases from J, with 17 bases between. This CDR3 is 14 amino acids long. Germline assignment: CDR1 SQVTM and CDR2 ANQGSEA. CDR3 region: CSVMILQVNNEQFF. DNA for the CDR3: TGCAGCGTCATGATACTCCAGGTAAACAATGAGCAGTTCTTC.

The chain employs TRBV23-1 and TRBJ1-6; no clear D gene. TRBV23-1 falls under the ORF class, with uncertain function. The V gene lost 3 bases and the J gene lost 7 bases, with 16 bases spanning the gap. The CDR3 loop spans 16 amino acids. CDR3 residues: CASSQKRRGSNSPLHF. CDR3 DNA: TGCGCCAGCAGTCAGAAGCGGCGAGGGTCAAATTCACCCCTCCACTTT.

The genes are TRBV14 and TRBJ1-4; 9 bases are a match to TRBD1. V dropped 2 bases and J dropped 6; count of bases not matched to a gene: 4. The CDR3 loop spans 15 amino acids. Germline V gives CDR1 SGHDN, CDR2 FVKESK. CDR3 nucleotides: TGTGCCAGCAGCCAAAGGGACAGGGTTTATGAAAAACTGTTTTTT. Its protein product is CASSQRDRVYEKLFF.

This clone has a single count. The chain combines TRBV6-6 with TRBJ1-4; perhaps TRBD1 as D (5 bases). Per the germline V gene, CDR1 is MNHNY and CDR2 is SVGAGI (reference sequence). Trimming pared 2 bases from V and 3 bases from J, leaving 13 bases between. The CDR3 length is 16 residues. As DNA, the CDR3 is TGTGCCAGCAGTTACGGCCAGGGATTGCCTAATGAAAAACTGTTTTTT. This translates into CASSYGQGLPNEKLFF.

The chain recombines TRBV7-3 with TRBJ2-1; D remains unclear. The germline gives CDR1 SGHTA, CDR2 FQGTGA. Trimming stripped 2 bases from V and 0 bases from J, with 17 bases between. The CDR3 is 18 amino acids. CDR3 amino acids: CASSLHPSATGSYNEQFF. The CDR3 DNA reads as TGTGCCAGCAGCTTACACCCCTCAGCGACCGGCTCCTACAATGAGCAGTTCTTC. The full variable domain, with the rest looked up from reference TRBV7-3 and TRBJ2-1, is GAGVSQTPSNKVTEKGKYVELRCDPISGHTALYWYRQSLGQGPEFLIYFQGTGAADDSGLPNDRFFAVRPEGSVSTLKIQRTERGDSAVYLCASSLHPSATGSYNEQFFGPGTRLTVL.

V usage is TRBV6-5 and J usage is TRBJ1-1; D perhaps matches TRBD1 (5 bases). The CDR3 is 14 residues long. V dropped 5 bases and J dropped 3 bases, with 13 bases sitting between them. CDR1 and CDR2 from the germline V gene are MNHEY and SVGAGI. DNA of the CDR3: TGTGCCAGCAGTCTTACAGGTTTAGACACTGAAGCTTTCTTT. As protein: CASSLTGLDTEAFF.

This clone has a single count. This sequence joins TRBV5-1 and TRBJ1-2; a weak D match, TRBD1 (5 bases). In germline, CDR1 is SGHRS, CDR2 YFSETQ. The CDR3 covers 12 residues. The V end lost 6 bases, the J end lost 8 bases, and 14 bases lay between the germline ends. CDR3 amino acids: CASTSKEGGYTF. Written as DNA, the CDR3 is TGCGCCAGCACCTCTAAGGAGGGGGGCTACACCTTC.

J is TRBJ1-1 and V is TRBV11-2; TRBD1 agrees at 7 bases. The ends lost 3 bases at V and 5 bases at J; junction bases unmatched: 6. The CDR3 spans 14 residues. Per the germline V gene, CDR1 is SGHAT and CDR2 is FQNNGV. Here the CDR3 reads CASSLAGGGTEAFF. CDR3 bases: TGTGCCAGCAGCTTGGCAGGGGGAGGTACTGAAGCTTTCTTT. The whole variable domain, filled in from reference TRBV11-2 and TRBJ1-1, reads EAGVAQSPRYKIIEKRQSVAFWCNPISGHATLYWYQQILGQGPKLLIQFQNNGVVDDSQLPKDRFSAERLKGVDSTLKIQPAKLEDSAVYLCASSLAGGGTEAFFGQGTRLTVV.

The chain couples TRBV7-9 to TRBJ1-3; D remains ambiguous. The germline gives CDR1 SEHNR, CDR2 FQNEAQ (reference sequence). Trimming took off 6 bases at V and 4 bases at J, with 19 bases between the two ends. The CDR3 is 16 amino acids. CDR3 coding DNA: TGTGCCAGCAGGCGTTTCCGGTTACTGAAGGGAAACACCATATATTTT. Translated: CASRRFRLLKGNTIYF.